The 26 T cell receptor beta chains presented below share a single source sample, sequenced in a study of T cell responses to AZD1222 COVID-19 vaccine. Method: immunoSEQ multiplex PCR; TCRdb's copy keeps in-frame clones and lacks some. The data contain about 94,000 clones, approximately 91% of them singletons. The sequences come from peripheral blood, collected on day 0 of AZD1222 vaccination. The receptors stem from an adult in good health.

V is TRBV6-2 or TRBV6-3 and J is TRBJ1-5, with D hard to call. The CDR3 runs to 16 residues. Germline V gives CDR1 MNHEY, CDR2 SVGEGT. V was trimmed by 5 bases and J by 1 base, leaving 15 bases between them. CDR3 coding DNA: TGTGCCAGCAGTCTTCGGAGGGAGCGAAGCAATCAGCCCCAGCATTTT. This translates into CASSLRRERSNQPQHF.

The rearrangement links TRBV12-3 or TRBV12-4 to TRBJ1-2; unclear D gene. Trimming pared 7 bases from V and 7 bases from J, leaving 16 bases between. This CDR3 contains 13 residues. CDR3 in amino acids: CASTTRREGGYTF. The CDR3 DNA reads as TGTGCCAGCACCACTAGGAGGGAGGGTGGCTACACCTTC.

The chain carries TRBV27 and TRBJ1-2; 7 bases fit TRBD1. The CDR3 consists of 14 residues. V lost 5 bases and J lost 5; bases outside the gene matches: 8. The V gene's germline CDR1 is MNHEY and CDR2 SMNVEV (reference sequence). The CDR3 sequence: CASSTRTGSYGYTF. The CDR3 coding sequence is TGTGCCAGCAGTACCCGGACAGGCTCTTATGGCTACACCTTC.

This clone has more than one count but fewer than ten. This chain connects TRBV7-2 to TRBJ1-1; TRBD1 matches at 10 bases. Germline CDR1 and CDR2: SGHTA and FQGNSA. V was clipped by 1 base and J by 1 base; unmatched bases: 3. The length of the CDR3 is 16 residues. As DNA, the CDR3 is TGTGCCAGCAGCTTAGGAAGACAGGGGGCGAACACTGAAGCTTTCTTT. It yields the protein CASSLGRQGANTEAFF.

As for this clone: Its ends do not fully match the called genes, so a read error is possible. The V and J genes are TRBV3-1 (or the pseudogene TRBV3-2) and TRBJ2-7; D remains unclear. From germline, CDR1 is LGHDT and CDR2 YNNKEL (reference sequence). The CDR3 length is 12 residues. This CDR3 reads CASSQDRSAFHF. The CDR3 DNA reads as TGTGCCAGCAGCCAAGACAGGTCGGCCTTCCACTTC.

A remark on this clone: Germline is not matched at one junction end, which may reflect a read error. The chain joins TRBV5-1 to TRBJ1-5; D might be TRBD1 (6 bases). This CDR3 is built from 14 residues. The germline gives CDR1 SGHRS, CDR2 YFSETQ. The CDR3 sequence: CASSPDSSNRPQHF. The CDR3 DNA reads TGCGCCAGCAGCCCGGACAGCTCCAATCGGCCCCAGCATTTT.

The rearrangement links TRBV5-5 to TRBJ1-1; D perhaps matches TRBD1 (6 bases). The germline V and J ends were trimmed by 4 bases and 8 bases, with 21 bases remaining between them. Looked up from germline, CDR1 is SGHKS and CDR2 is YYEKEE (reference sequence). There are 15 residues in the CDR3. The CDR3: CASSMPGGRSGEAFF. CDR3 sequence (DNA): TGTGCCAGCAGCATGCCCGGGGGGCGATCCGGAGAAGCTTTCTTT.

V usage is TRBV13 and J usage is TRBJ2-3, with TRBD1 matching over 10 bases. CDR1 and CDR2 from the germline V gene are PRHDT and FYEKMQ (reference sequence). J lost 5 bases, V lost 5 bases, and 10 bases had no gene match. CDR3 length: 16 residues. Here the CDR3 reads CASSLDGQGDKDTQYF. CDR3 nucleotide sequence: TGTGCCAGCAGCCTAGACGGACAGGGGGATAAAGATACGCAGTATTTT.

V gene TRBV5-6 combines with J gene TRBJ2-7; D remains unclear. The germline V gene encodes CDR1 SGHDT and CDR2 YYEEEE. This CDR3 spans 14 amino acids. V was trimmed by 0 bases and J by 3 bases, leaving 10 bases between them. The CDR3 loop reads CASSLGTRSYEQYF. CDR3 coding DNA: TGTGCCAGCAGCTTGGGGACGCGGAGCTACGAGCAGTACTTC.

This chain links TRBV28 with TRBJ1-3; weak D call: TRBD1 (6 bases). Trimming shortened V by 9 bases and J by 4 bases, and 13 bases separated the two germline ends. CDR1 is MDHEN and CDR2 is SYDVKM in the germline V gene. This CDR3 comprises 13 residues. Here the CDR3 reads CASSGGQGNTIYF. The CDR3, as DNA: TGTGCCAGTAGTGGGGGGCAGGGAAACACCATATATTTT.

This clone was observed a single time. The chain is built from TRBV5-4 and TRBJ1-4; D may be TRBD1 (6 bases). Trimming pared 4 bases from V and 5 bases from J, leaving 21 bases between. The CDR3 has 17 residues. Germline CDR1 and CDR2: SGHNT and YYREEE (reference sequence). CDR3 sequence reads: CASSPPQGPRGNEKLFF. CDR3 bases: TGTGCCAGCAGCCCACCCCAGGGGCCGCGGGGAAATGAAAAACTGTTTTTT.

The chain uses TRBV7-9 and TRBJ1-4, with D tentatively TRBD1 (5 bases). The CDR3 has 14 amino acids. V was cut by 3 bases and J by 5 bases, with 10 bases left in between. Looked up from germline, CDR1 is SEHNR and CDR2 is FQNEAQ (reference sequence). The CDR3: CASSFYGGNEKLFF. The CDR3 region has the DNA TGTGCCAGCAGCTTTTACGGGGGGAATGAAAAACTGTTTTTT. Full variable domain (rest looked up from reference TRBV7-9 and TRBJ1-4): DTGVSQNPRHKITKRGQNVTFRCDPISEHNRLYWYRQTLGQGPEFLTYFQNEAQLEKSRLLSDRFSAERPKGSFSTLEIQRTEQGDSAMYLCASSFYGGNEKLFFGSGTQLSVL.

The sample holds one count of this clone. The chain is built from TRBV7-8 and TRBJ2-3; the match to TRBD2 covers 10 bases. Losses at the gene ends were 4 bases for V and 4 bases for J; bases not matched to a gene: 11. Germline V gives CDR1 SGHVS, CDR2 FQNEAQ. This CDR3 region has 17 residues. CDR3: CASSYRTSGSPADTQYF. The DNA of the CDR3 is TGTGCCAGCAGCTACCGGACTAGCGGAAGCCCGGCAGATACGCAGTATTTT.

The chain is built from TRBV12-3 or TRBV12-4 and TRBJ1-1; D gene unclear. The CDR3 covers 13 residues. Trimming left V 1 base short and J 10 bases short, with 13 bases between. The CDR3 coding sequence is TGTGCCAGCAGTTTAGAGGAGGCACGGGGAGCTTTCTTT. Its translation is CASSLEEARGAFF.

The chain carries TRBV28 and TRBJ1-2; possible D gene TRBD1, 5 bases. Trimming pared 8 bases from V and 4 bases from J, leaving 23 bases between. The length of the CDR3 is 16 residues. CDR1 MDHEN and CDR2 SYDVKM come from the germline V gene. The CDR3 coding sequence is TGTGCCAGCTGCCTGGGGGGTGGGGGACGGCCCTATGGCTACACCTTC. It is translated as CASCLGGGGRPYGYTF.

This chain joins TRBV11-2 and TRBJ1-2, with D unresolved. The germline V gene encodes CDR1 SGHAT and CDR2 FQNNGV. V lost 3 bases, J lost 5 bases, and 7 bases lay in between. The CDR3 spans 12 residues. This CDR3 is CASSFHSYGYTF. Here the CDR3 DNA reads TGTGCCAGCAGCTTTCACAGTTATGGCTACACCTTC. The full variable domain, with the rest looked up from reference TRBV11-2 and TRBJ1-2, is EAGVAQSPRYKIIEKRQSVAFWCNPISGHATLYWYQQILGQGPKLLIQFQNNGVVDDSQLPKDRFSAERLKGVDSTLKIQPAKLEDSAVYLCASSFHSYGYTFGSGTRLTVV.

This chain joins TRBV5-1 and TRBJ1-2; 7 nucleotides match TRBD1. The CDR3 has 12 amino acids. After removal of 0 bases from V and 8 bases from J, the junction contained 1 base not matched to a gene. The germline V gene encodes CDR1 SGHRS and CDR2 YFSETQ. CDR3 residues: CASSLAGGGYTF. CDR3 bases: TGCGCCAGCAGCTTGGCAGGGGGAGGCTACACCTTC.

The rearrangement links TRBV19 to TRBJ1-6, with D uncertain. Germline values: CDR1 LNHDA, CDR2 SQIVND (reference sequence). The CDR3 is 15 residues long. Trimming cost V 1 base and J 8 bases, with 12 bases left between them. CDR3 loop: CASSIVAGKDSPLHF. The CDR3 DNA follows: TGTGCCAGTAGTATAGTGGCAGGCAAGGATTCACCCCTCCACTTT.

As for this clone: Other DNA sequences of this sample code for an identical CDR3. The rearrangement links TRBV18 to TRBJ2-3; unclear D gene. This CDR3 spans 11 amino acids. Germline V lookup: CDR1 KGHSH, CDR2 LQKENI. V was trimmed by 3 bases and J by 6 bases, leaving 4 bases between them. CDR3 sequence reads: CASSPSDTQYF. The DNA of the CDR3 is TGTGCCAGCTCACCCTCTGATACGCAGTATTTT.

The chain links TRBV28 to TRBJ1-5; 7 bases are a match to TRBD1. The CDR3 length is 15 residues. Germline CDR1 MDHEN, CDR2 SYDVKM. Losses at the gene ends were 6 bases for V and 4 bases for J; bases not matched to a gene: 9. The CDR3 loop reads CASSGGRGRNQPQHF. The CDR3 DNA is TGTGCCAGCAGCGGCGGGAGGGGGCGAAATCAGCCCCAGCATTTT.

This sequence joins TRBV15 and TRBJ1-3; no clear D. There are 13 residues in the CDR3. Trimming stripped 5 bases from V and 3 bases from J, with 8 bases between. Germline V gives CDR1 LNHNV, CDR2 YYDKDF (reference sequence). This CDR3 reads CATSGDVGNTIYF. The CDR3 region has the DNA TGTGCCACCAGCGGGGATGTTGGAAACACCATATATTTT. The full variable domain, completed using reference TRBV15 and TRBJ1-3, is DAMVIQNPRYQVTQFGKPVTLSCSQTLNHNVMYWYQQKSSQAPKLLFHYYDKDFNNEADTPDNFQSRRPNTSFCFLDIRSPGLGDTAMYLCATSGDVGNTIYFGEGSWLTVV.

The J gene is TRBJ2-2, the V gene TRBV11-3; D unresolved. The CDR3 spans 14 residues. The ends were cut back, 4 bases at V and 0 bases at J, with 6 bases in the middle. Germline V gene lookup returns CDR1 SGHNT and CDR2 YENEEA. The CDR3 sequence is CASSSGPNTGELFF. For the CDR3, the DNA is TGTGCCAGCAGCTCAGGACCGAACACCGGGGAGCTGTTTTTT.

This chain joins TRBV19 and TRBJ1-2; the match to TRBD1 covers 9 bases. The CDR3 is 16 residues long. J lost 4 bases, V lost 5 bases, and 11 bases had no gene match. CDR1 LNHDA and CDR2 SQIVND come from the germline V gene (reference sequence). The chain's CDR3 is CASSARTGVFGYGYTF. The CDR3 region has the DNA TGTGCCAGTAGTGCACGGACAGGGGTCTTTGGCTATGGCTACACCTTC.

This clone was picked up one time. The chain combines TRBV19 with TRBJ1-5; the D is unclear. Germline lookup yields CDR1 LNHDA and CDR2 SQIVND (reference sequence). Trimming stripped 8 bases from V and 9 bases from J, with 14 bases between. CDR3 size: 12 residues. The CDR3 region has the DNA TGTGCCAGTGCCGGGCCGCAGTGGCCCCAGCATTTT. Translating it yields CASAGPQWPQHF.

The V call is TRBV19, the J call TRBJ2-1; weak D call: TRBD1 (6 bases). The CDR3 consists of 16 residues. Germline CDR1 and CDR2: LNHDA and SQIVND (reference sequence). V was trimmed by 1 base and J by 7 bases, leaving 17 bases between them. The CDR3, as DNA: TGTGCCAGTAGTATAGGTGGCAGGGGTTCGAGAAATGAGCAGTTCTTC. Amino acids: CASSIGGRGSRNEQFF.

The genes are TRBV6-5 and TRBJ1-1, with D unclear. V was shortened by 0 bases and J by 10 bases, with 12 bases between the two germline ends. The CDR3 extends over 13 amino acids. CDR1 is MNHEY, CDR2 SVGAGI, per germline. CDR3: CASSYSPGLGAFF. The CDR3 region has the DNA TGTGCCAGCAGTTACTCGCCGGGGTTGGGAGCTTTCTTT.